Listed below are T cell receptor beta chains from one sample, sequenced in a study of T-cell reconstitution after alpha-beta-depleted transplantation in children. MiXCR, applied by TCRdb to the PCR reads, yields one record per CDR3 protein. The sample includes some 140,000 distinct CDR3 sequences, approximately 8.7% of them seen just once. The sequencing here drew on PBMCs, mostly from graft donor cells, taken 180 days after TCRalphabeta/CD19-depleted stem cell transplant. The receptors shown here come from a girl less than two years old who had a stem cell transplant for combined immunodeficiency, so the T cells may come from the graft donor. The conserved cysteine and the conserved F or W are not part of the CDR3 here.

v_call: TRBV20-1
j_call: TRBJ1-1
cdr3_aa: SAKGDIMNTEAF

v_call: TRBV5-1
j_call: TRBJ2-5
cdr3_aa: ASSALGQYGETQY

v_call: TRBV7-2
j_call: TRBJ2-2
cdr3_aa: ASRSTGTLNTGELF

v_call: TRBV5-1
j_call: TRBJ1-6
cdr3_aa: ASSLVGAGSPLH

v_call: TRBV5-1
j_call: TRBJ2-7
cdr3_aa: ASSLGRSLAEQY

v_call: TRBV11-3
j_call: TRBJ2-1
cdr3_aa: ASSFGGGVYNEQF

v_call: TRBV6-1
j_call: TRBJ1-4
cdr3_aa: ASRTGGRANEKLF

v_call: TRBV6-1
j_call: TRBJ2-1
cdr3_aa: ASSPGTSTYNEQF

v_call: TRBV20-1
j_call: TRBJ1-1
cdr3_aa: SARRAGTVNTEAF

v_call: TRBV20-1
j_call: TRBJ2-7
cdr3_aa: SAVRDRLSYEQY

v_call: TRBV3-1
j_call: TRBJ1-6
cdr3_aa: ASSPKRGLRSPLH

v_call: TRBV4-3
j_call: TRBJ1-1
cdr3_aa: ASSQELRGAEAF

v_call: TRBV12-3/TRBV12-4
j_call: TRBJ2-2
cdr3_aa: ASSEAGRTLNTGELF

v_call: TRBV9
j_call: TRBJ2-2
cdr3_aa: ASSVGGRAEAGELF

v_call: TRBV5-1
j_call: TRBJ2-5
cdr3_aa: ASSLGGLAGETQY

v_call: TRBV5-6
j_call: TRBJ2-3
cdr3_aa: ASSRGLRGGDTQY

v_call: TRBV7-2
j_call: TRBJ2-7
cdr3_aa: ASSFNRGGSTYEQY

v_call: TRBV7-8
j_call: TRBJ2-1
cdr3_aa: ASSLAGEYNEQF

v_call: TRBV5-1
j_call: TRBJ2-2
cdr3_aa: ASRGGTGTGELF

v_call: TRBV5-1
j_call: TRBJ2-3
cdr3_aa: ASSFGPGGTDTQY

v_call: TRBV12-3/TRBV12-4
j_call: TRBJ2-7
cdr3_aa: ASRGLASEGGLYEQY

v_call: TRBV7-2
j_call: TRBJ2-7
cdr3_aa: ASSLSRGSYEQY

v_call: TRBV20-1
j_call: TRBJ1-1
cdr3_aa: SARDRLNTEAF

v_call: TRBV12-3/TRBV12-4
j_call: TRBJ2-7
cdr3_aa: ASSLYPPGQGKQY

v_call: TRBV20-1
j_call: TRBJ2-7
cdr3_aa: SAESGRNYEQY

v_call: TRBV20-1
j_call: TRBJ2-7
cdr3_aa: SADVRTGLSYEQY

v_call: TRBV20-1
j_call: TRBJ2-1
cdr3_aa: SARGGLGSYNEQF